One and the same sample provided the 30 T cell receptor beta chains below, sequenced in a study of Ad26.COV2.S vaccination and SARS-CoV-2 variants. Here immunoSEQ multiplex PCR was the method, and the copy in TCRdb shows in-frame clones only, minus some. The data contain 400,000 to 450,000 clones, roughly 90% of them singletons. The treatment here: roughly 19 received Ad26.COV2.S at low or high dose, single or two shots; roughly five received placebo; per-sample allocation not given. Sampling was done on day 63 after the first vaccine or placebo injection. This material consisted of peripheral blood, taken in a trial of Ad26.COV2.S vaccine versus placebo. The receptor source for this set is a person between 18 and 59 years old who received the Ad26.COV2.S COVID-19 vaccine or a placebo.

The count of this clone is one. V and J are TRBV6-2 or TRBV6-3 and TRBJ2-3; possibly TRBD2 for D (5 bases). The CDR3 consists of 16 residues. Germline V gives CDR1 MNHEY, CDR2 SVGEGT. V lost 1 base, J lost 4 bases, and 15 bases lay in between. DNA of the CDR3: TGTGCCAGCAGTTACTTGTCCGGGATACCCCCAGATACGCAGTATTTT. Translation: CASSYLSGIPPDTQYF.

The chain carries TRBV5-1 and TRBJ2-7, with 12 positions matching TRBD2. The CDR3 is made up of 14 amino acids. Germline V lookup: CDR1 SGHRS, CDR2 YFSETQ. V dropped 7 bases and J dropped 4; count of bases not matched to a gene: 6. CDR3: CASCLAGGPYEQYF. The CDR3 DNA is TGCGCCAGCTGTCTAGCGGGGGGGCCTTACGAGCAGTACTTC. Supplemented by reference TRBV5-1 and TRBJ2-7, the full variable domain reads KAGVTQTPRYLIKTRGQQVTLSCSPISGHRSVSWYQQTPGQGLQFLFEYFSETQRNKGNFPGRFSGRQFSNSRSEMNVSTLELGDSALYLCASCLAGGPYEQYFGPGTRLTVT.

The J gene is TRBJ1-6, the V gene TRBV11-2, with D possibly being TRBD1 (6 bases). Germline values: CDR1 SGHAT, CDR2 FQNNGV. CDR3 length equals 16 residues. The V end was cut by 7 bases, the J end by 0 bases, with 13 bases between. The CDR3 reads CASTRQANSYNSPLHF. The CDR3, as DNA: TGTGCCAGCACCAGACAGGCAAACTCCTATAATTCACCCCTCCACTTT.

The chain's CDR3 is CASSEQGAEQYF. In nucleotides, the CDR3 is TGTGCCAGCAGCGAACAGGGCGCCGAGCAGTACTTC. V and J are TRBV7-2 and TRBJ2-7; tentatively, D is TRBD1 (6 bases). This CDR3 region has 12 residues. Trimming left V 5 bases short and J 6 bases short, with 11 bases between. Germline V gene lookup returns CDR1 SGHTA and CDR2 FQGNSA. The full variable domain, its missing parts supplied by reference TRBV7-2 and TRBJ2-7, is GAGVSQSPSNKVTEKGKDVELRCDPISGHTALYWYRQSLGQGLEFLIYFQGNSAPDKSGLPSDRFSAERTGGSVSTLTIQRTQQEDSAVYLCASSEQGAEQYFGPGTRLTVT.

V and J are TRBV7-2 and TRBJ1-1, with 7 bases fitting TRBD1. V dropped 1 base and J dropped 5; count of bases not matched to a gene: 4. CDR3 length: 14 residues. Germline loops: CDR1 SGHTA, CDR2 FQGNSA. CDR3 in DNA: TGTGCCAGCAGCTTAGGACAGGGCTGGACTGAAGCTTTCTTT. This sequence encodes CASSLGQGWTEAFF.

CDR3 sequence reads: CSALGHQFTDNSPLHF. The CDR3 nucleotides read TGCAGCGCCCTGGGACACCAGTTTACGGATAATTCACCCCTCCACTTT. The chain couples TRBV29-1 to TRBJ1-6; D is perhaps TRBD1 (6 bases). V lost 7 bases, J lost 5 bases, and 21 bases lay in between. Germline CDR1 and CDR2: SQVTM and ANQGSEA. The CDR3 length is 16 residues.

The chain is built from TRBV6-4 and TRBJ2-2; D gene ambiguous. This CDR3 is built from 14 residues. V was trimmed by 2 bases and J by 5 bases, leaving 9 bases between them. Germline-derived CDR1 and CDR2 are MRHNA and SNTAGT. CDR3 residues: CASSDTLGTGELFF. CDR3 sequence (DNA): TGTGCCAGCAGTGACACCCTGGGGACCGGGGAGCTGTTTTTT.

CDR3 region: CASSPAGGTYEQYF. CDR3 coding DNA: TGTGCCAGCTCTCCGGCAGGGGGGACCTACGAGCAGTACTTC. The gene calls are TRBV18 and TRBJ2-7; tentatively, D is TRBD1 (7 bases). Germline-derived CDR1 and CDR2 are KGHSH and LQKENI. V dropped 6 bases and J dropped 2 bases, with 14 bases sitting between them. CDR3 length equals 14 residues. The full variable domain, its missing parts supplied by reference TRBV18 and TRBJ2-7, is NAGVMQNPRHLVRRRGQEARLRCSPMKGHSHVYWYRQLPEEGLKFMVYLQKENIIDESGMPKERFSAEFPKEGPSILRIQQVVRGDSAAYFCASSPAGGTYEQYFGPGTRLTVT.

This chain links TRBV29-1 with TRBJ2-1; tentatively, D is TRBD2 (6 bases). Per the germline V gene, CDR1 is SQVTM and CDR2 is ANQGSEA. Trimming left V 3 bases short and J 4 bases short, with 19 bases between. The CDR3 covers 16 residues. The CDR3 DNA follows: TGCAGCGTTGACGGAGGGGACTCCCTGCGATACAATGAGCAGTTCTTC. It specifies CSVDGGDSLRYNEQFF.

The chain couples TRBV14 to TRBJ2-1, with D possibly TRBD2 on 5 matching bases. The CDR3 spans 18 residues. V dropped 0 bases and J dropped 5 bases, with 20 bases sitting between them. CDR1 is SGHDN, CDR2 FVKESK, per germline. CDR3 nucleotide sequence: TGTGCCAGCAGCCAAGATGCGTATCGGGGTTTTCTTCACAATGAGCAGTTCTTC. As protein: CASSQDAYRGFLHNEQFF.

The rearrangement uses TRBV4-1 and TRBJ2-7, with TRBD1 identical over 7 bases. The CDR3 has 15 amino acids. Trimming cost V 1 base and J 2 bases; bases outside gene matches: 5. Per germline, CDR1 MGHRA and CDR2 YSYEKL. The DNA for the CDR3 is TGCGCCAGCAGCCAAGCGTCGGGACAGACCTACGAGCAGTACTTC. Residues: CASSQASGQTYEQYF.

The gene calls are TRBV3-1 (or the pseudogene TRBV3-2) and TRBJ1-2, with a weak D call TRBD1 (5 bases). This CDR3 comprises 14 residues. The germline V gene encodes CDR1 LGHDT and CDR2 YNNKEL (reference sequence). The V end was cut by 1 base, the J end by 7 bases, with 13 bases between. CDR3 loop: CASSQVYSQGGYTF. CDR3 bases: TGTGCCAGCAGCCAAGTATATAGTCAGGGTGGCTACACCTTC.

The chain recombines TRBV6-5 with TRBJ2-7; perhaps TRBD2 as D (8 bases). The ends were cut back, 5 bases at V and 3 bases at J, with 17 bases in the middle. The germline V gene encodes CDR1 MNHEY and CDR2 SVGAGI. This CDR3 is built from 15 residues. The CDR3, as DNA: TGTGCCAGCAGTCGAAGACAGGGACTAGTCTACGAGCAGTACTTC. Translating gives CASSRRQGLVYEQYF.

The chain joins TRBV9 to TRBJ1-4, with D possibly being TRBD1 (6 bases). The CDR3 totals 16 residues. Per germline, CDR1 SGDLS and CDR2 YYNGEE. V was clipped by 0 bases and J by 5 bases, with 14 bases between them. The CDR3 nucleotides read TGTGCCAGCAGCGTAGGTCAGTGGGGGCTCAATGAAAAACTGTTTTTT. This sequence encodes CASSVGQWGLNEKLFF. The complete variable domain, with remaining parts taken from reference TRBV9 and TRBJ1-4, reads DSGVTQTPKHLITATGQRVTLRCSPRSGDLSVYWYQQSLDQGLQFLIQYYNGEERAKGNILERFSAQQFPDLHSELNLSSLELGDSALYFCASSVGQWGLNEKLFFGSGTQLSVL.

The chain joins TRBV7-2 to TRBJ2-2; tentatively, D is TRBD1 or TRBD2 (5 bases each). CDR1 is SGHTA and CDR2 is FQGNSA in the germline V gene. Trimming took 4 bases from V and 9 from J, leaving 18 bases between them. This CDR3 contains 15 residues. Here the CDR3 DNA reads TGTGCCAGCAGCTCAGGTGGGGGTGCGATCCGGGAGCTGTTTTTT. Its translation: CASSSGGGAIRELFF.

Details on this clone: Other DNA variants within this sample encode the same CDR3. The V gene is TRBV10-3, the J gene TRBJ1-5; a possible D gene is TRBD1 (6 bases). The V end lost 0 bases, the J end lost 7 bases, and 7 bases lay between the germline ends. The germline V gene has CDR1 ENHRY and CDR2 SYGVKD. CDR3 size: 13 residues. The CDR3 DNA reads as TGTGCCATCAGTGAGTCACAGGGACAGCCCCAGCATTTT. Its translation is CAISESQGQPQHF.

The genes are TRBV27 and TRBJ2-5; no clear D gene. The V and J ends lost 5 bases and 5 bases respectively, with 18 bases between them. Germline lookup yields CDR1 MNHEY and CDR2 SMNVEV (reference sequence). This CDR3 spans 15 amino acids. The CDR3 bases are TGTGCCAGCAGTCCTACCCGGGTAGCACTGGAGACCCAGTACTTC. It yields the protein CASSPTRVALETQYF.

The V gene is TRBV7-8, the J gene TRBJ2-2, with 8 bases lining up with TRBD2. The CDR3 runs 16 residues. V shed 5 bases and J 3 bases; nucleotides not matched to a gene: 8. Germline CDR1 SGHVS, CDR2 FQNEAQ. This CDR3 is CASSQRGGGYTGELFF. In nucleotides, the CDR3 is TGTGCCAGCAGCCAACGAGGCGGGGGGTACACCGGGGAGCTGTTTTTT.

This chain connects TRBV27 to TRBJ2-7; TRBD1 matches 8 bases. The CDR3 contains 13 residues. CDR1 is MNHEY, CDR2 SMNVEV, per germline (reference sequence). V was clipped by 5 bases and J by 6 bases; unmatched bases: 6. The CDR3 spells CASSQTGVGEQYF. CDR3 coding DNA: TGTGCCAGCAGTCAGACAGGGGTTGGCGAGCAGTACTTC.

The chain recombines TRBV5-1 with TRBJ1-3, with 10 bases identical to TRBD1. The CDR3 extends over 16 amino acids. Germline-derived CDR1 and CDR2 are SGHRS and YFSETQ. The V gene end was trimmed by 3 bases and the J gene end by 2 bases; junction bases not matched to a gene: 5. As DNA, the CDR3 is TGCGCCAGCAGCTCATCCGGGACAGGGGCTGGAAACACCATATATTTT. Its translation is CASSSSGTGAGNTIYF.

The rearrangement links TRBV19 to TRBJ1-2; D may be TRBD1 (5 bases). CDR1 and CDR2 (germline): LNHDA, SQIVND (reference sequence). Trimming took 5 bases from V and 4 from J, leaving 11 bases between them. The CDR3 sequence is 13 residues long. The CDR3 spells CASSFGTSYGYTF. The CDR3 DNA sequence: TGTGCCAGTAGTTTCGGGACGAGCTATGGCTACACCTTC. Supplemented by reference TRBV19 and TRBJ1-2, the full variable domain reads DGGITQSPKYLFRKEGQNVTLSCEQNLNHDAMYWYRQDPGQGLRLIYYSQIVNDFQKGDIAEGYSVSREKKESFPLTVTSAQKNPTAFYLCASSFGTSYGYTFGSGTRLTVV.

CDR3 sequence (DNA): TGTGCCAGCAGTCGTCTAGCGGGGGGCCCCAATGAGCAGTTCTTC. This codes for CASSRLAGGPNEQFF. The chain couples TRBV2 to TRBJ2-1, with TRBD2 matching over 11 bases. CDR1 is SNHLY, CDR2 FYNNEI, per germline. The V gene end was trimmed by 5 bases and the J gene end by 6 bases; junction bases not matched to a gene: 6. This CDR3 region has 15 residues.

The genes are TRBV11-3 and TRBJ2-1, with 7 positions matching TRBD1. V was clipped by 2 bases and J by 2 bases; unmatched bases: 3. The CDR3 extends over 15 amino acids. CDR1 is SGHNT, CDR2 YENEEA, per germline. The CDR3 nucleotides read TGTGCCAGCAGCTTAAGGACAGGACCCTACAATGAGCAGTTCTTC. This encodes CASSLRTGPYNEQFF. Full variable domain (missing parts from reference TRBV11-3 and TRBJ2-1): EAGVVQSPRYKIIEKKQPVAFWCNPISGHNTLYWYLQNLGQGPELLIRYENEEAVDDSQLPKDRFSAERLKGVDSTLKIQPAELGDSAVYLCASSLRTGPYNEQFFGPGTRLTVL.

The V call is TRBV27, the J call TRBJ2-3; possible D gene TRBD1, 6 bases. V was pared by 2 bases and J by 5 bases, with 14 bases between. The CDR3 runs to 15 residues. Germline-derived CDR1 and CDR2 are MNHEY and SMNVEV (reference sequence). This chain's CDR3 is CASSLGGLGEDTQYF. CDR3 DNA: TGTGCCAGCAGTTTAGGGGGCTTGGGAGAAGATACGCAGTATTTT.

The V and J genes are TRBV11-2 and TRBJ2-2, with 7 positions matching TRBD2. Germline V CDR1 and CDR2: SGHAT, FQNNGV. The CDR3 is made up of 17 amino acids. Trimming took 5 bases from V and 6 from J; bases not matched to a gene: 15. The CDR3 reads CASSARKTSSSPGELFF. CDR3 bases: TGTGCCAGCAGCGCCCGGAAGACTAGCTCGTCCCCCGGGGAGCTGTTTTTT.

The V call is TRBV6-4, the J call TRBJ1-1, with D hard to call. The CDR3 loop spans 15 amino acids. Per germline, CDR1 MRHNA and CDR2 SNTAGT. V lost 4 bases and J 1 base, leaving 13 bases between the germline ends. For the CDR3, the DNA is TGTGCCAGCAGTGCCCCACAGAACTCGAACACTGAAGCTTTCTTT. It encodes CASSAPQNSNTEAFF.

The rearrangement links TRBV7-8 to TRBJ1-5; D not certain. Trimming pared 5 bases from V and 5 bases from J, leaving 10 bases between. This CDR3 comprises 13 residues. Germline CDR1 is SGHVS and CDR2 is FQNEAQ. CDR3 in amino acids: CASSPGTHQPQHF. CDR3 bases: TGTGCCAGCAGCCCTGGCACCCATCAGCCCCAGCATTTT. Full variable domain (remainder filled in from reference TRBV7-8 and TRBJ1-5): GAGVSQSPRYKVAKRGQDVALRCDPISGHVSLFWYQQALGQGPEFLTYFQNEAQLDKSGLPSDRFFAERPEGSVSTLKIQRTQQEDSAVYLCASSPGTHQPQHFGDGTRLSIL.

The chain carries TRBV9 and TRBJ2-1; 7 bases line up with TRBD1. The CDR3 loop spans 15 amino acids. Trimming took 0 bases from V and 4 from J; bases not matched to a gene: 4. Per the germline V gene, CDR1 is SGDLS and CDR2 is YYNGEE. The CDR3 DNA sequence: TGTGCCAGCAGCGTAGTCGACAGGGAGTACAATGAGCAGTTCTTC. As protein: CASSVVDREYNEQFF.

The chain combines TRBV6-5 with TRBJ1-6, with D perhaps TRBD1 (5 bases). Germline values: CDR1 MNHEY, CDR2 SVGAGI. CDR3 length: 14 amino acids. V lost 2 bases to trimming and J lost 4 bases, with 6 bases between them. CDR3 sequence (DNA): TGTGCCAGCAGTTACGGGGCATATAATTCACCCCTCCACTTT. It specifies CASSYGAYNSPLHF.

The V gene is TRBV18, the J gene TRBJ1-2; D is uncertain. From germline, CDR1 is KGHSH and CDR2 LQKENI. This CDR3 is built from 12 residues. Trimming removed 4 bases from V and 5 bases from J, with 8 bases in between. CDR3 in amino acids: CASSHEVYGYTF. CDR3 DNA: TGTGCCAGCTCACACGAAGTTTATGGCTACACCTTC.